This T cell receptor (beta chain) comes out of a study of T cell responses to AZD1222 COVID-19 vaccine. General observations from the study: It was only after the peak T cell response that any repertoires were sampled. Clonal diversity may have been underestimated in mostly white British donors. Of the AZD1222 recipients, only 6 or 7 were seropositive at baseline. Two doses of AZD1222 preceded a rise in Spike-specific TCR breadth and depth.

Comment on this clone: Its antigen is undetermined.

Germline V gene sequence: CDR1 MRHNA, CDR2 SNTAGT. This CDR3 contains 15 residues. Losses at the gene ends were 5 bases for V and 4 bases for J; bases not matched to a gene: 5. Assay used: immunoSEQ multiplex PCR; TCRdb lists only in-frame clones, some missing. The sample consists of 90,000 to 140,000 clones, roughly nine tenths of them appearing once. The source of this sequence is an adult who received the AZD1222 COVID-19 vaccine. The sequencing used peripheral blood, collected 28 days after the second AZD1222 dose. The chain recombines TRBV6-4 with TRBJ2-1; the match to TRBD2 covers 10 bases. Here the CDR3 DNA reads TGTGCCAGCAGTCCCGGGACTAGCGAATACAATGAGCAGTTCTTC. Protein product: CASSPGTSEYNEQFF.